The sample holds one count of the clone carrying this TCR beta chain. This record comes from a study of blood T cell repertoires in COVID-19. Germline loops: CDR1 MNHEY, CDR2 SVGAGI. J gave up 5 bases and V 4 bases, and 13 bases lay outside the gene matches. The CDR3 length is 16 residues. Assay: immunoSEQ multiplex PCR; the TCRdb copy retains only in-frame clones and omits some. The sample lists 140,000 or so clones, 65% to 85% occurring once. V and J are TRBV6-5 and TRBJ2-5, with 7 bases that match TRBD1. Sequencing was carried out using peripheral blood. The sequence was obtained from a woman aged 45 to 65 with acute or convalescent COVID-19. The CDR3 nucleotides read TGTGCCAGCAGTTCATCTTCGACAGGGAGAGGGGAGACCCAGTACTTC. Translation: CASSSSSTGRGETQYF.